The next 16 T cell receptor beta chains were all read from a single sample in a study of vaccination effects on CD4 cells after COVID-19. Within the ViraFEST assay, antigen-specific CD4+ T cells underwent expansion with viral peptide pools prior to sequencing. When more than 9 days of culture had elapsed, CD4+ T cells were isolated. According to PCR results, the person was infected with SARS-CoV-2 between March and December 2020. These TCRs are of unknown antigen specificity. Measured with immunoSEQ multiplex PCR; TCRdb has only the in-frame clones, and not every one. The sample yields about 45,000 clones, 65% to 70% seen once. Here the sequenced sample was CD4+ T cells from PBMCs cultured with a peptide pool, taken before COVID-19 vaccination. The receptors here all came from a human donor who had a prior SARS-CoV-2 infection.

This clone is categorized as medium-sized. The V gene is TRBV7-3, the J gene TRBJ1-5, with TRBD1 as a possible D gene (6 bases). V lost 2 bases, J lost 1 base, and 9 bases lay in between. The CDR3 length is 15 residues. Germline CDR1 SGHTA, CDR2 FQGTGA. DNA for the CDR3: TGTGCCAGCAGCTTATCAGGGGTCAGCAATCAGCCCCAGCATTTT. Translation: CASSLSGVSNQPQHF.

In this sample, this clone turned up a few times. The chain uses TRBV10-3 and TRBJ2-1, with D hard to call. The CDR3 consists of 15 residues. Trimming stripped 0 bases from V and 4 bases from J, with 10 bases between. Per the germline V gene, CDR1 is ENHRY and CDR2 is SYGVKD. In DNA, the CDR3 is TGTGCCATCAGTGAGTCGGGCACGAATTACAATGAGCAGTTCTTC. Amino acids: CAISESGTNYNEQFF.

The chain uses TRBV7-9 and TRBJ1-1; a possible D gene is TRBD1 (5 bases). Trimming removed 5 bases at V and 2 bases at J, with 15 bases between. The CDR3 contains 15 residues. Germline V gene data show CDR1 as SEHNR and CDR2 as FQNEAQ (reference sequence). This chain's CDR3 is CASSPHGGFNTEAFF. CDR3 coding DNA: TGTGCCAGCAGCCCCCACGGGGGATTCAACACTGAAGCTTTCTTT.

CDR3 residues: CASSFNGNSNTEAFF. The CDR3 coding sequence is TGTGCCAGCAGCTTTAACGGAAACTCGAACACTGAAGCTTTCTTT. This chain links TRBV7-8 with TRBJ1-1, with D unclear. Germline CDR1 reads SGHVS; CDR2 reads FQNEAQ. The CDR3 runs to 15 residues. Trimming took 3 bases from V and 1 from J, leaving 12 bases between them.

This chain uses TRBV6-5 with TRBJ1-2; TRBD1 might be the D (6 bases). The germline V gene encodes CDR1 MNHEY and CDR2 SVGAGI. This CDR3 contains 12 residues. V was pared by 4 bases and J by 6 bases, with 9 bases between. The CDR3 nucleotides read TGTGCCAGCAGTTTCAACAGGGATGGCTACACCTTC. It encodes CASSFNRDGYTF.

The genes are TRBV5-1 and TRBJ2-3; 11 bases line up with TRBD2. The junction had 4 bases not matched to a gene; V was cut back by 4 bases and J by 0 bases. The CDR3 contains 16 residues. Germline V lookup: CDR1 SGHRS, CDR2 YFSETQ. DNA for the CDR3: TGCGCCAGCAGCAGGATAGCGGGAGGGAGCACAGATACGCAGTATTTT. The encoded protein is CASSRIAGGSTDTQYF.

The chain combines TRBV14 with TRBJ1-1; D remains unclear. Trimming shortened V by 1 base and J by 4 bases, and 10 bases separated the two germline ends. Germline V gives CDR1 SGHDN, CDR2 FVKESK. This CDR3 comprises 14 residues. CDR3 region: CASSQVNERTEAFF. DNA of the CDR3: TGTGCCAGCAGCCAAGTAAACGAGCGCACTGAAGCTTTCTTT.

The chain uses TRBV25-1 and TRBJ1-1, with no clear D. Trimming cost V 7 bases and J 2 bases, with 26 bases left between them. The germline V gene has CDR1 MGHDK and CDR2 SYGVNS. CDR3 length: 18 residues. In DNA, the CDR3 is TGTGCCAGCAAAAATCACGGGAAACTCCGGCGGGAAAACACTGAAGCTTTCTTT. Protein: CASKNHGKLRRENTEAFF.

J is TRBJ1-6 and V is TRBV10-3, with D unresolved. CDR3 length: 13 residues. The ends were cut back, 6 bases at V and 8 bases at J, with 11 bases in the middle. Per the germline V gene, CDR1 is ENHRY and CDR2 is SYGVKD. The CDR3 region has the DNA TGTGCCATCAGGCAGGACGGTTATTCACCCCTCCACTTT. Protein sequence: CAIRQDGYSPLHF.

The rearrangement uses TRBV4-1 and TRBJ2-1, with D unclear. Germline CDR1 and CDR2: MGHRA and YSYEKL. The CDR3 has 15 amino acids. V shed 5 bases and J shed 6 bases, with 17 bases lying between them. Here the CDR3 DNA reads TGCGCCAGCAGCTACTTGATCGAGGCGTCCAATGAGCAGTTCTTC. Translation gives CASSYLIEASNEQFF.

The chain joins TRBV4-3 to TRBJ2-7, with 8 bases fitting TRBD1. The germline CDR1 and CDR2 sequences are LGHNA and YSLEER. With 1 base clipped from V and 2 bases from J, the junction kept 10 bases outside the gene matches. This CDR3 has 17 amino acids. CDR3 sequence reads: CASSQVRAGTGAYEQYF. CDR3 nucleotides: TGCGCCAGCAGCCAAGTGAGGGCCGGGACAGGAGCCTACGAGCAGTACTTC.

The genes are TRBV3-1 (or the pseudogene TRBV3-2) and TRBJ2-5; no definite D call. CDR1 and CDR2 (germline): LGHDT, YNNKEL (reference sequence). The V and J ends lost 0 bases and 2 bases respectively, with 4 bases between them. The CDR3 covers 13 residues. Here the CDR3 DNA reads TGTGCCAGCAGCCAAGAAACACAAGAGACCCAGTACTTC. Translated, it gives CASSQETQETQYF.

The chain is built from TRBV29-1 and TRBJ2-5; no clear D gene. The CDR3 extends over 13 amino acids. The germline V gene encodes CDR1 SQVTM and CDR2 ANQGSEA. Trimming pared 6 bases from V and 5 bases from J, leaving 16 bases between. CDR3: CSVTVTHGETQYF. The DNA for the CDR3 is TGCAGCGTCACAGTCACCCACGGGGAGACCCAGTACTTC.

CDR3 nucleotide sequence: TGTGCCAGCAGCCCGTTTTCCCGGATATACGAGCAGTACTTC. It yields the protein CASSPFSRIYEQYF. The chain employs TRBV11-3 and TRBJ2-7; D gene uncertain. CDR3 length equals 14 residues. Trimming removed 5 bases from V and 4 bases from J, with 15 bases in between. Germline lookup yields CDR1 SGHNT and CDR2 YENEEA.

The chain uses TRBV5-1 and TRBJ1-4, with a tentative D call TRBD1 (5 bases). The germline V gene encodes CDR1 SGHRS and CDR2 YFSETQ. This CDR3 is built from 14 residues. V was trimmed by 2 bases and J by 3 bases, leaving 8 bases between them. The CDR3 nucleotides are TGCGCCAGCAGCTTACGGGGGGCTAATGAAAAACTGTTTTTT. Translation: CASSLRGANEKLFF.

V and J are TRBV5-1 and TRBJ2-7; weak D call: TRBD2 (6 bases). V was cut by 0 bases and J by 12 bases, with 19 bases left in between. There are 14 residues in the CDR3. Germline V CDR1 and CDR2: SGHRS, YFSETQ. DNA for the CDR3: TGCGCCAGCAGCTTGGGGAGGGGATACATGGAACTGTACTTC. Its translation is CASSLGRGYMELYF. Variable domain in full (rest from reference TRBV5-1 and TRBJ2-7): KAGVTQTPRYLIKTRGQQVTLSCSPISGHRSVSWYQQTPGQGLQFLFEYFSETQRNKGNFPGRFSGRQFSNSRSEMNVSTLELGDSALYLCASSLGRGYMELYFGPGTRLTVT.